These 26 T cell receptor beta chains were all obtained from the same sample, sequenced in a study of blood T cells in healthy people across ages. The second PCR ran roughly 6 to 11 cycles with a sample-barcoded 5' primer and J-beta primers. From the 5' RACE reads, TCRdb called clonotypes with MiXCR, one entry per CDR3 protein. Of around 1.5 million distinct CDR3 sequences listed, about 31% are singletons. Material for sequencing was blood. These receptors all stem from a woman aged 25 to 39 in good health.

The chain couples TRBV20-1 to TRBJ2-7; D is perhaps TRBD2 (6 bases). CDR1 and CDR2 (germline): DFQATT, SNEGSKA (reference sequence). V was shortened by 5 bases and J by 0 bases, with 14 bases between the two germline ends. CDR3 length: 14 amino acids. The CDR3 here is CSASGSGNSYEQYF. CDR3 DNA: TGCAGTGCTTCTGGTAGCGGCAACTCCTACGAGCAGTACTTC.

The chain carries TRBV7-8 and TRBJ2-1; 8 bases map to TRBD2. The CDR3 totals 16 residues. The trim removed 5 bases at V and 4 bases at J, leaving 10 bases unmatched. Per the germline V gene, CDR1 is SGHVS and CDR2 is FQNEAQ. CDR3 sequence reads: CASSPHNSGTYNEQFF. CDR3 nucleotide sequence: TGTGCCAGCAGCCCCCACAATAGCGGGACGTACAATGAGCAGTTCTTC.

This clonotype has just a few counts. The rearrangement joins TRBV5-1 to TRBJ2-5; no firm D call. This CDR3 has 13 amino acids. Germline V gives CDR1 SGHRS, CDR2 YFSETQ. The V gene lost 1 base and the J gene lost 5 bases, with 9 bases spanning the gap. Here the CDR3 reads CASSLPPTETQYF. Here the CDR3 DNA reads TGCGCCAGCAGCTTGCCTCCAACCGAGACCCAGTACTTC.

The V call is TRBV18, the J call TRBJ2-1; maybe TRBD1 (5 bases). Germline CDR1 reads KGHSH; CDR2 reads LQKENI. This CDR3 contains 16 residues. Trimming removed 8 bases at V and 1 base at J, with 18 bases between. CDR3 nucleotides: TGTGCCAGCCTCAGGGTAGGGGCAGGTTCCTACAATGAGCAGTTCTTC. Protein: CASLRVGAGSYNEQFF.

The chain carries TRBV20-1 and TRBJ2-7, with a weak D call TRBD2 (6 bases). The CDR3 is made up of 13 amino acids. Germline-derived CDR1 and CDR2 are DFQATT and SNEGSKA (reference sequence). With 1 base removed from V and 2 bases from J, the gap between germline ends came to 9 bases. CDR3 coding DNA: TGCAGTGCTAGAGGGGCGGGGACCTACGAGCAGTACTTC. This sequence encodes CSARGAGTYEQYF.

The rearrangement joins TRBV10-3 to TRBJ2-2; D is unclear. V lost 3 bases, J lost 2 bases, and 7 bases lay in between. CDR3 length: 14 amino acids. Germline V gene sequence: CDR1 ENHRY, CDR2 SYGVKD. The CDR3 is CAISDRINTGELFF. In DNA, the CDR3 is TGTGCCATCAGTGACAGAATAAACACCGGGGAGCTGTTTTTT.

The genes are TRBV20-1 and TRBJ2-1; tentatively, D is TRBD2 (6 bases). The germline V gene has CDR1 DFQATT and CDR2 SNEGSKA (reference sequence). CDR3 size: 15 residues. V was cut by 3 bases and J by 8 bases, with 20 bases left in between. This CDR3 is CSASGGVLVRDEQFF. CDR3 bases: TGCAGTGCTAGTGGCGGGGTATTAGTAAGGGATGAGCAGTTCTTC.

This clonotype is a singleton in its sample. The chain has TRBV28 and TRBJ1-5; 7 bases fit TRBD1. Trimming at V came to 4 bases and at J to 0 bases, leaving 9 bases not matched to a gene. This CDR3 spans 17 amino acids. CDR1 MDHEN and CDR2 SYDVKM come from the germline V gene. The CDR3 is CASSSYRTGYSNQPQHF. The CDR3 DNA reads as TGTGCCAGCAGTTCTTACCGGACAGGATATAGCAATCAGCCCCAGCATTTT.

This clonotype has more than one count but fewer than ten. This rearrangement joins TRBV29-1 to TRBJ1-1; TRBD1 aligns across 9 bases. CDR1 SQVTM and CDR2 ANQGSEA come from the germline V gene. Unmatched junction bases numbered 8, after V lost 7 bases and J lost 5 bases. This CDR3 is built from 13 residues. CDR3 amino acids: CSATTGGRTEAFF. The CDR3 DNA is TGCAGCGCCACGACAGGGGGAAGGACTGAAGCTTTCTTT.

This chain joins TRBV7-9 and TRBJ2-7; maybe TRBD1 (6 bases). V lost 11 bases and J lost 0, with 11 bases in between. This CDR3 is 12 amino acids long. CDR1 is SEHNR, CDR2 FQNEAQ, per germline (reference sequence). The CDR3 coding sequence is TGTGCCGCATGGACAGACTCCTACGAGCAGTACTTC. This codes for CAAWTDSYEQYF.

This clonotype was detected a few times. This chain connects TRBV6-6 to TRBJ2-1; either TRBD1 or TRBD2 may supply D (5 bases each). V was clipped by 2 bases and J by 4 bases, with 15 bases between them. Germline values: CDR1 MNHNY, CDR2 SVGAGI (reference sequence). CDR3 length: 16 residues. CDR3 sequence (DNA): TGTGCCAGCAGTTACGAGGGCAGAGGGGTTTACAATGAGCAGTTCTTC. Encoded protein: CASSYEGRGVYNEQFF.

V gene TRBV10-3 combines with J gene TRBJ2-3; D is perhaps TRBD2 (6 bases). The V gene's germline CDR1 is ENHRY and CDR2 SYGVKD. The V end was cut by 10 bases, the J end by 8 bases, with 19 bases between. The CDR3 length is 13 residues. This CDR3 is CATLRRADGTQYF. The CDR3 nucleotides read TGTGCCACTCTTCGGAGGGCCGATGGTACGCAGTATTTT.

This CDR3 reads CASSYGGGYGIEAFF. For the CDR3, the DNA is TGTGCCAGCAGTTACGGGGGGGGCTACGGGATTGAAGCTTTCTTT. This rearrangement joins TRBV6-5 to TRBJ1-1; tentative D call: TRBD1 (6 bases). The CDR3 spans 15 residues. Trimming removed 2 bases at V and 7 bases at J, with 17 bases between. Germline assignment: CDR1 MNHEY and CDR2 SVGAGI.

The V and J genes are TRBV28 and TRBJ2-7, with a possible D match to TRBD1 (5 bases). Trimming left V 3 bases short and J 5 bases short, with 20 bases between. The germline CDR1 and CDR2 sequences are MDHEN and SYDVKM. The CDR3 sequence is 16 residues long. In nucleotides, the CDR3 is TGTGCCAGCAGTTTGAAGGACATTTATTTAGTCCACGAGCAGTACTTC. As protein: CASSLKDIYLVHEQYF. Based on the CDR3 plus reference TRBV28 and TRBJ2-7, the full variable domain is DVKVTQSSRYLVKRTGEKVFLECVQDMDHENMFWYRQDPGLGLRLIYFSYDVKMKEKGDIPEGYSVSREKKERFSLILESASTNQTSMYLCASSLKDIYLVHEQYFGPGTRLTVT.

This clonotype was picked up a small number of times. The CDR3 reads CASSPGTGVSTDTQYF. The CDR3 region has the DNA TGTGCCAGCTCACCGGGGACAGGCGTTAGCACAGATACGCAGTATTTT. The rearrangement joins TRBV18 to TRBJ2-3; TRBD1 agrees at 8 bases. The V and J ends lost 3 bases and 0 bases, in that order; junction bases with no gene match: 5. The CDR3 runs to 16 residues. Germline V gene data show CDR1 as KGHSH and CDR2 as LQKENI.

This chain uses TRBV5-1 with TRBJ1-4, with a possible D match to TRBD1 (5 bases). The germline V gene has CDR1 SGHRS and CDR2 YFSETQ. V was clipped by 5 bases and J by 6 bases, with 20 bases between them. This CDR3 comprises 16 residues. CDR3 nucleotide sequence: TGCGCCAGCAGTTGGCGCGGGGGGGAGGGCCATGAAAAACTGTTTTTT. As protein: CASSWRGGEGHEKLFF.

This clonotype was picked up a small number of times. The V call is TRBV4-2, the J call TRBJ1-5; TRBD1 matches 7 bases. The CDR3 is 14 residues long. V trimming: 7 bases; J trimming: 6 bases; junction bases outside the gene matches: 9. Germline-derived CDR1 and CDR2 are LGHNA and YNFKEQ. The CDR3, as DNA: TGTGCCAGCACCCAGGGGGTAGGTAGTCAGCCCCAGCATTTT. The encoded protein is CASTQGVGSQPQHF.

This clonotype is a singleton in its sample. The chain recombines TRBV15 with TRBJ2-5; 10 bases align to TRBD2. In germline, CDR1 is LNHNV, CDR2 YYDKDF (reference sequence). This CDR3 has 15 residues. V was clipped by 2 bases and J by 11 bases; unmatched bases: 11. CDR3 in amino acids: CATSRLAGDYNEQYF. CDR3 sequence (DNA): TGTGCCACCAGCAGACTAGCGGGGGACTACAATGAGCAGTACTTC.

As to this clonotype: A much larger clonotype is one base distant, so this may be a read error. The chain has TRBV29-1 and TRBJ2-5; TRBD1 is a possible D gene (5 bases). From germline, CDR1 is SQVTM and CDR2 ANQGSEA. The CDR3 runs 12 residues. CDR3 region: CSVERQQEAQYF. The CDR3 bases are TGCAGCGTTGAACGACAGCAAGAGGCCCAGTACTTC.

V is TRBV13 and J is TRBJ2-7, with TRBD2 identical over 7 bases. Near its end, the DNA agrees better with TRBJ2-5, so the J call may be wrong. Per the germline V gene, CDR1 is PRHDT and CDR2 is FYEKMQ (reference sequence). The CDR3 contains 14 residues. The CDR3 bases are TGTGCCAGCAGCGGCGGGAGAGAGCTGAGGACCCAGTACTTC. It encodes CASSGGRELRTQYF.

The CDR3 here is CSGYKNTEAFF. DNA for the CDR3: TGCAGCGGCTACAAGAACACTGAAGCTTTCTTT. This chain connects TRBV29-1 to TRBJ1-1; D unresolved. From germline, CDR1 is SQVTM and CDR2 ANQGSEA. Trimming removed 7 bases at V and 1 base at J, with 7 bases between. The CDR3 is 11 amino acids.

This clonotype was picked up a small number of times. The chain combines TRBV20-1 with TRBJ2-3, with D possibly matching TRBD2 (6 bases). V was shortened by 5 bases and J by 2 bases, with 11 bases between the two germline ends. CDR3 length: 13 residues. CDR1 and CDR2 (germline): DFQATT, SNEGSKA (reference sequence). DNA of the CDR3: TGCAGTGCTTCGGGACTCAACACAGATACGCAGTATTTT. It codes for CSASGLNTDTQYF.

The sample holds a few counts of this clonotype. The chain combines TRBV27 with TRBJ2-7; weak D call: TRBD1 (6 bases). V dropped 8 bases and J dropped 3 bases, with 14 bases sitting between them. The CDR3 runs 13 residues. Looked up from germline, CDR1 is MNHEY and CDR2 is SMNVEV (reference sequence). CDR3 residues: CASSTGTLYEQYF. The CDR3 nucleotides are TGTGCCAGCTCCACAGGGACCCTCTACGAGCAGTACTTC.

This clonotype was picked up a small number of times. CDR3 DNA sequence: TGTGCCAGCAGCGGACAGGGGTGGCAGTCCCAGTACTTC. This translates into CASSGQGWQSQYF. This chain links TRBV7-9 with TRBJ2-5, with 9 bases fitting TRBD1. V dropped 5 bases and J dropped 9; count of bases not matched to a gene: 7. CDR3 length equals 13 residues. The germline gives CDR1 SEHNR, CDR2 FQNEAQ (reference sequence).

This clonotype has more than one count but fewer than ten. The chain combines TRBV29-1 with TRBJ2-1; maybe TRBD2 (5 bases). Germline values: CDR1 SQVTM, CDR2 ANQGSEA. V gave up 6 bases and J gave up 6 bases, with 24 bases separating them. This CDR3 comprises 16 residues. The CDR3 region is CSVPSNTSPLGNEQFF. The CDR3 DNA reads as TGCAGCGTCCCAAGTAACACTAGTCCTCTAGGCAATGAGCAGTTCTTC.

The chain joins TRBV20-1 to TRBJ2-1; 10 positions match TRBD1. The trim removed 4 bases at V and 8 bases at J, leaving 8 bases unmatched. Per the germline V gene, CDR1 is DFQATT and CDR2 is SNEGSKA (reference sequence). CDR3 length equals 14 residues. CDR3 amino acids: CSATEGTGDDEQFF. CDR3 nucleotide sequence: TGCAGTGCTACTGAGGGGACAGGGGACGATGAGCAGTTCTTC.